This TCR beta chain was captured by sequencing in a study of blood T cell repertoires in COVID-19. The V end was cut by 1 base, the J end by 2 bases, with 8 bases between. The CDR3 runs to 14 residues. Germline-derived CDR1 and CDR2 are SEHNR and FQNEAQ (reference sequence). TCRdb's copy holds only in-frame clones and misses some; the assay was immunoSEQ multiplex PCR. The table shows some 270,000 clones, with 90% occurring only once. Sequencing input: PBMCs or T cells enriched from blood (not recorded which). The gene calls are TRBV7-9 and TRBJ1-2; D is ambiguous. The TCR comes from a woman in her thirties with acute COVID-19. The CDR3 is CASSLGHENYGYTF. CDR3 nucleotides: TGTGCCAGCAGCTTAGGGCACGAAAACTATGGCTACACCTTC.